This T cell receptor (beta chain) emerged from a study of identical twins. Notes on the study in general: The study drew conclusions from cross-sectional statistical analysis, not from following the same donors. A lower insertion count was a feature of abundant cord blood beta clonotypes, with no such feature in memory repertoires.

On this clonotype: Its antigen is as yet unknown.

The CDR3 covers 12 residues. V lost 6 bases and J lost 11, with 14 bases in between. Germline-derived CDR1 and CDR2 are ENHRY and SYGVKD. Each CDR3 protein gets one entry after TCRdb re-called the 5' RACE reads with MiXCR. The profile shows roughly 480,000 distinct CDR3 sequences, approximately 24% of them singletons. This same sample was also part of a study on T cells expressing NK-cell markers. Turning to that study: According to the study, TCR beta repertoires originated from sorted CD3+CD56+NKG2C+, CD3+CD56+NKG2C- and CD3+CD56-NKG2C+ T cells.

The sample comprised CD4+ T cells sorted from blood. The TCR originated in a woman aged 18-29 years in good health. The chain combines TRBV10-3 with TRBJ2-1; D is perhaps TRBD1 or TRBD2 (5 bases each). DNA of the CDR3: TGTGCCATCAGCCCCCCGGGACCTCAGCAGTTCTTC. It yields the protein CAISPPGPQQFF.